These 28 T cell receptor beta chains share one sample of origin, sequenced in a study of vaccination effects on CD4 cells after COVID-19. The repertoire was sequenced with immunoSEQ multiplex PCR; TCRdb's copy has only in-frame clones and lacks some. The sample yields 20,000 to 25,000 clones, around 74% seen once. Their target antigens are unknown. Before sequencing took place, the ViraFEST assay used viral peptide pools to expand antigen-specific CD4+ T cells. Cells that had been cultured for less than eleven days were the source of isolated CD4+ T cells. SARS-CoV-2 infected the person between March and December 2020, as confirmed by PCR. The specimen comprised CD4+ T cells from PBMCs cultured with a peptide pool, sampled before COVID-19 vaccination. The receptors shown here come from a human donor who had a prior SARS-CoV-2 infection.

This clone was seen a few times. The chain couples TRBV4-2 to TRBJ1-3; unclear D gene. The CDR3 loop spans 15 amino acids. Trimming took off 2 bases at V and 4 bases at J, with 12 bases between the two ends. Germline V CDR1 and CDR2: LGHNA, YNFKEQ. CDR3 nucleotides: TGTGCCAGCAGCCAACAGGCACTAGGCGGAAACACCATATATTTT. This codes for CASSQQALGGNTIYF.

This chain links TRBV5-6 with TRBJ1-3; weak D call: TRBD1 (6 bases). The CDR3 is 14 amino acids. The V gene's germline CDR1 is SGHDT and CDR2 YYEEEE. V lost 3 bases and J 4 bases, leaving 11 bases between the germline ends. CDR3 DNA sequence: TGTGCCAGCAGCTCGGGGGCAGAAGGAAACACCATATATTTT. Translated, it gives CASSSGAEGNTIYF.

This chain joins TRBV5-4 and TRBJ2-3; D ambiguous. There are 15 residues in the CDR3. From germline, CDR1 is SGHNT and CDR2 YYREEE (reference sequence). Trimming cost V 0 bases and J 0 bases, with 8 bases left between them. The CDR3 is CASSLGGASTDTQYF. CDR3 DNA sequence: TGTGCCAGCAGCTTGGGCGGAGCCAGCACAGATACGCAGTATTTT.

By sample fraction, this clone is medium-sized. Sequence at one end of the junction differs from germline and may be a read error. The chain links TRBV10-2 to TRBJ1-2; 8 bases are shared with TRBD1. This CDR3 has 17 amino acids. The germline CDR1 and CDR2 sequences are WSHSY and SAAADI. The CDR3 DNA sequence: TGCGCCAGCAGTGAGTCTCAGGGGGCCCTATATAACCATGGCTACACCTTC. This codes for CASSESQGALYNHGYTF.

The V call is TRBV6-2 or TRBV6-3, the J call TRBJ2-1; D may be TRBD1 (5 bases). V lost 0 bases and J 5 bases, leaving 23 bases between the germline ends. The CDR3 totals 19 residues. CDR1 is MNHEY, CDR2 SVGEGT, per germline. CDR3: CASSYSMQGSRFRDNEQFF. CDR3 in DNA: TGTGCCAGCAGTTACTCGATGCAGGGAAGTCGATTTCGAGACAATGAGCAGTTCTTC.

The chain is built from TRBV18 and TRBJ2-5, with a possible D match to TRBD1 (6 bases). The germline V gene encodes CDR1 KGHSH and CDR2 LQKENI. Trimming removed 6 bases from V and 2 bases from J, with 10 bases in between. The CDR3 runs 13 residues. The CDR3 is CASSRDRQETQYF. CDR3 DNA sequence: TGTGCCAGCTCGCGCGACAGGCAAGAGACCCAGTACTTC. Drawing the rest from reference TRBV18 and TRBJ2-5, the complete variable domain is NAGVMQNPRHLVRRRGQEARLRCSPMKGHSHVYWYRQLPEEGLKFMVYLQKENIIDESGMPKERFSAEFPKEGPSILRIQQVVRGDSAAYFCASSRDRQETQYFGPGTRLLVL.

In its sample, this clone was seen once. The CDR3 sequence is CASSLAGGVNIQYF. DNA for the CDR3: TGCGCCAGCAGCTTGGCAGGGGGCGTAAACATTCAGTACTTC. This chain uses TRBV5-1 with TRBJ2-4; TRBD1 aligns across 8 bases. This CDR3 has 14 residues. Germline V CDR1 and CDR2: SGHRS, YFSETQ. Germline trimming cut 0 bases from V and 6 bases from J; bases unmatched to any gene: 2.

The chain is built from TRBV5-5 and TRBJ1-2; TRBD1 matches at 11 bases. The CDR3 sequence is 17 residues long. With 3 bases clipped from V and 4 bases from J, the junction kept 11 bases outside the gene matches. Germline V gene lookup returns CDR1 SGHKS and CDR2 YYEKEE (reference sequence). The CDR3 sequence: CASSWREGGQGVYGYTF. The CDR3 coding sequence is TGTGCCAGCAGCTGGCGGGAAGGGGGACAGGGGGTCTATGGCTACACCTTC.

The genes are TRBV24-1 and TRBJ2-1, with a weak D call TRBD2 (6 bases). V lost 0 bases to trimming and J lost 4 bases, with 15 bases between them. Germline lookup yields CDR1 KGHDR and CDR2 SFDVKD. This CDR3 is 17 amino acids long. This CDR3 reads CATSDLPRDSIYNEQFF. The CDR3 DNA follows: TGTGCCACCAGTGATTTGCCGCGGGACTCCATTTACAATGAGCAGTTCTTC.

In its sample, this clone ranks as hyperexpanded. This rearrangement joins TRBV30 to TRBJ2-1; D perhaps matches TRBD1 (6 bases). This CDR3 has 15 residues. From germline, CDR1 is GTSNPN and CDR2 SVGIG (reference sequence). The germline V and J ends were trimmed by 2 bases and 2 bases, with 13 bases remaining between them. The CDR3 nucleotides are TGTGCCTGGAGTCGGGACACCAGCGCCTACAATGAGCAGTTCTTC. Translation: CAWSRDTSAYNEQFF.

The gene calls are TRBV11-3 and TRBJ1-1; 9 nucleotides align to TRBD1. V lost 1 base, J lost 5 bases, and 8 bases stayed unmatched. The CDR3 contains 16 residues. CDR1 and CDR2 from the germline V gene are SGHNT and YENEEA. The CDR3 nucleotides read TGTGCCAGCAGCTTAGGGCCGGGACAGGGAAGGACTGAAGCTTTCTTT. This codes for CASSLGPGQGRTEAFF. Using reference TRBV11-3 and TRBJ1-1 for the parts outside the CDR3, the full variable domain is EAGVVQSPRYKIIEKKQPVAFWCNPISGHNTLYWYLQNLGQGPELLIRYENEEAVDDSQLPKDRFSAERLKGVDSTLKIQPAELGDSAVYLCASSLGPGQGRTEAFFGQGTRLTVV.

This clone came up a few times. The chain couples TRBV12-5 to TRBJ1-2, with D possibly being TRBD1 (5 bases). The germline CDR1 and CDR2 sequences are LGHNT and FRNRAP. V lost 7 bases and J lost 4, with 16 bases in between. This CDR3 is 14 amino acids long. This CDR3 reads CASASWGGSYGYTF. CDR3 coding DNA: TGTGCTAGTGCCTCGTGGGGGGGTTCCTATGGCTACACCTTC.

This clone appeared once. The chain joins TRBV27 to TRBJ1-5, with 7 bases fitting TRBD1. After removal of 3 bases from V and 7 bases from J, the junction contained 12 bases not matched to a gene. From germline, CDR1 is MNHEY and CDR2 SMNVEV (reference sequence). The CDR3 spans 16 residues. The CDR3 bases are TGTGCCAGCAGTTTGGGGGGTAACAGGGGAGGCCAGCCCCAGCATTTT. This encodes CASSLGGNRGGQPQHF.

The rearrangement joins TRBV18 to TRBJ2-7; 7 nucleotides agree with TRBD2. CDR1 is KGHSH and CDR2 is LQKENI in the germline V gene. The CDR3 is 18 amino acids. Trimming took 1 base from V and 0 from J; bases not matched to a gene: 12. CDR3 nucleotide sequence: TGTGCCAGCTCACCACGTGGACGTAGCGGGCCTTACTCCTACGAGCAGTACTTC. It specifies CASSPRGRSGPYSYEQYF.

This chain connects TRBV20-1 to TRBJ2-2, with unresolved D. CDR1 is DFQATT, CDR2 SNEGSKA, per germline (reference sequence). V was pared by 5 bases and J by 3 bases, with 13 bases between. The CDR3 has 14 amino acids. CDR3 DNA: TGCAGTGCTGGTGACGAGACGGACACCGGGGAGCTGTTTTTT. This codes for CSAGDETDTGELFF.

The chain carries TRBV6-5 and TRBJ1-6, with D tentatively TRBD1 (5 bases). The V end lost 7 bases, the J end lost 8 bases, and 18 bases lay between the germline ends. The CDR3 has 15 residues. Germline CDR1 and CDR2: MNHEY and SVGAGI. As DNA, the CDR3 is TGTGCCAGCAAACTAAGTAGGGGCAGTTATTCACCCCTCCACTTT. It yields the protein CASKLSRGSYSPLHF.

This clone appeared once. CDR3 nucleotides: TGCGCCAGCAGGTTCGGGACTAGCGGGACAGATACGCAGTATTTT. Protein product: CASRFGTSGTDTQYF. The chain combines TRBV5-1 with TRBJ2-3; TRBD2 aligns across 12 bases. This CDR3 is built from 15 residues. V was pared by 5 bases and J by 3 bases, with 4 bases of the junction left unmatched. Germline assignment: CDR1 SGHRS and CDR2 YFSETQ.

The rearrangement uses TRBV4-2 and TRBJ2-7; possible D gene TRBD2, 6 bases. The ends were cut back, 5 bases at V and 0 bases at J, with 14 bases in the middle. From germline, CDR1 is LGHNA and CDR2 YNFKEQ. This CDR3 has 15 amino acids. CDR3 in DNA: TGTGCCAGCAGCGCGACGGCCGGGAGCTCCTACGAGCAGTACTTC. It translates to CASSATAGSSYEQYF.

The chain uses TRBV7-9 and TRBJ2-3, with D unclear. Germline lookup yields CDR1 SEHNR and CDR2 FQNEAQ (reference sequence). Trimming removed 1 base at V and 4 bases at J, with 3 bases between. The CDR3 sequence is 12 residues long. As DNA, the CDR3 is TGTGCCAGCAGCTTAGTTCCAGATACGCAGTATTTT. Amino acid sequence: CASSLVPDTQYF. Full variable domain (remainder filled in from reference TRBV7-9 and TRBJ2-3): DTGVSQNPRHKITKRGQNVTFRCDPISEHNRLYWYRQTLGQGPEFLTYFQNEAQLEKSRLLSDRFSAERPKGSFSTLEIQRTEQGDSAMYLCASSLVPDTQYFGPGTRLTVL.

The CDR3 nucleotides read TGTGCCATCAGTGCGACAGGGGGATACACAGATACGCAGTATTTT. Protein sequence: CAISATGGYTDTQYF. The chain links TRBV10-3 to TRBJ2-3; 9 bases map to TRBD1. Germline CDR1 reads ENHRY; CDR2 reads SYGVKD. J was trimmed by 2 bases and V by 4 bases; bases with no gene match: 4. This CDR3 has 15 residues.

The chain is built from TRBV9 and TRBJ1-1; D call uncertain. This CDR3 has 14 residues. Germline lookup yields CDR1 SGDLS and CDR2 YYNGEE. V gave up 4 bases and J gave up 1 base, with 11 bases separating them. CDR3 DNA: TGTGCCAGCAGCCCCGACGGAACGAACACTGAAGCTTTCTTT. As protein: CASSPDGTNTEAFF. The full variable domain, with the rest looked up from reference TRBV9 and TRBJ1-1, is DSGVTQTPKHLITATGQRVTLRCSPRSGDLSVYWYQQSLDQGLQFLIQYYNGEERAKGNILERFSAQQFPDLHSELNLSSLELGDSALYFCASSPDGTNTEAFFGQGTRLTVV.

V is TRBV6-5 and J is TRBJ1-5; no clear D. Germline lookup yields CDR1 MNHEY and CDR2 SVGAGI. V was cut by 8 bases and J by 9 bases, with 14 bases left in between. The CDR3 runs to 12 residues. The CDR3 region has the DNA TGTGCCAGCGGCCCGCGAGGTTGGCCCCAGCATTTT. Its translation is CASGPRGWPQHF.

This rearrangement joins TRBV5-4 to TRBJ2-6; D is unresolved. CDR1 is SGHNT and CDR2 is YYREEE in the germline V gene (reference sequence). Trimming pared 1 base from V and 0 bases from J, leaving 8 bases between. CDR3 size: 16 residues. The CDR3 coding sequence is TGTGCCAGCAGCTTGTTAATCGGCTCTGGGGCCAACGTCCTGACTTTC. This gives the protein CASSLLIGSGANVLTF.

This chain links TRBV9 with TRBJ1-4, with 7 bases that match TRBD1. This CDR3 region has 14 residues. CDR1 is SGDLS, CDR2 YYNGEE, per germline. The V segment lost 7 bases and the J segment 0 bases; nucleotides outside the gene matches: 3. In DNA, the CDR3 is TGTGCCAGCTCCGGGACAGCAACTAATGAAAAACTGTTTTTT. This sequence encodes CASSGTATNEKLFF.

The chain couples TRBV5-6 to TRBJ2-1, with D maybe TRBD1 (6 bases). Germline assignment: CDR1 SGHDT and CDR2 YYEEEE. Trimming took off 1 base at V and 3 bases at J, with 11 bases between the two ends. The CDR3 is 15 amino acids. The CDR3 DNA sequence: TGTGCCAGCAGCTTGAAGGGGGTCCTCTACAATGAGCAGTTCTTC. Translation: CASSLKGVLYNEQFF.

This rearrangement joins TRBV5-1 to TRBJ1-2, with TRBD1 matching over 7 bases. V shed 6 bases and J 2 bases; nucleotides not matched to a gene: 13. This CDR3 is 16 amino acids long. The V gene's germline CDR1 is SGHRS and CDR2 YFSETQ. The CDR3 coding sequence is TGCGCCAGCAAATCTTACCCGGGACAGAGCAACTATGGCTACACCTTC. It is translated as CASKSYPGQSNYGYTF.

The J gene is TRBJ2-7, the V gene TRBV15; TRBD2 might be the D (6 bases). The CDR3 has 14 amino acids. Trimming removed 0 bases from V and 5 bases from J, with 11 bases in between. Germline V gene data show CDR1 as LNHNV and CDR2 as YYDKDF (reference sequence). The CDR3: CATSRDLLAHEQYF. The CDR3 DNA follows: TGTGCCACCAGCAGAGATTTACTAGCCCACGAGCAGTACTTC.

This rearrangement joins TRBV11-2 to TRBJ2-1, with 10 positions matching TRBD1. J lost 10 bases, V lost 6 bases, and 15 bases had no gene match. The CDR3 length is 16 residues. The germline V gene has CDR1 SGHAT and CDR2 FQNNGV. The CDR3 here is CASRSYSGTGVPEQFF. The CDR3 bases are TGTGCCAGCAGATCATATTCCGGGACAGGGGTCCCAGAGCAGTTCTTC. The whole variable domain, filled in from reference TRBV11-2 and TRBJ2-1, reads EAGVAQSPRYKIIEKRQSVAFWCNPISGHATLYWYQQILGQGPKLLIQFQNNGVVDDSQLPKDRFSAERLKGVDSTLKIQPAKLEDSAVYLCASRSYSGTGVPEQFFGPGTRLTVL.